Included here is one T cell receptor beta chain sequence, with context. Its antigen remains unidentified. These data come from a study of cytomegalovirus exposure and HLA in healthy donors. Study-level findings and limits: As a later analysis showed, a missense DCLRE1C variant was linked to trimming of TCR beta V- and J-genes.

PCR was performed using 60 Vbeta and 13 Jbeta primers. Assay used: immunoSEQ multiplex PCR; TCRdb lists only in-frame clones, some missing. The sample has over 100,000 clones; around 72% are singletons. CDR3 length: 15 amino acids. Germline assignment: CDR1 SGDLS and CDR2 YYNGEE. Trimming pared 0 bases from V and 1 base from J, leaving 10 bases between. The J gene is TRBJ2-5, the V gene TRBV9; D gene uncertain. This receptor was obtained from a man in his fifties or sixties in good health and CMV-seropositive. Sample: PBMCs. The CDR3 here is CASSVGQAFQETQYF. The CDR3 bases are TGTGCCAGCAGCGTAGGGCAGGCCTTCCAAGAGACCCAGTACTTC. The entire variable domain, with the rest obtained from reference TRBV9 and TRBJ2-5, is as follows: DSGVTQTPKHLITATGQRVTLRCSPRSGDLSVYWYQQSLDQGLQFLIQYYNGEERAKGNILERFSAQQFPDLHSELNLSSLELGDSALYFCASSVGQAFQETQYFGPGTRLLVL.